This T cell receptor beta chain was sequenced during a study of cytomegalovirus exposure and HLA in healthy donors. Healthy bone marrow donors formed the donor group. Study findings and constraints: As a later analysis showed, several of the most significant clusters appeared to be linked to common viral pathogens. Among donors in an Asian-associated ancestry cluster, a later analysis reportedly found fewer N-insertions than the roughly 670-donor mean. In vitro confirmation showed three CMV-associated chains to be CMV antigen specific.

60 Vbeta and 13 Jbeta primers were used in PCR. Sequencing used immunoSEQ multiplex PCR; TCRdb keeps in-frame clones, though not all of them. The sample includes some 82,000 clones, roughly 80% of them seen just once. Note on this clone: Its antigen is as yet unknown.

Sequencing used PBMCs. This receptor was identified in a woman aged 50 to 65 in good health and CMV-seronegative.

CDR3 in amino acids: CASSRRGHEQYF. The CDR3 DNA reads as TGTGCCAGCAGTCGGAGGGGCCACGAGCAGTACTTC. The J gene is TRBJ2-7, the V gene TRBV5-6, with D perhaps TRBD2 (6 bases). V gave up 5 bases and J gave up 5 bases, with 11 bases separating them. The CDR3 has 12 amino acids. In germline, CDR1 is SGHDT, CDR2 YYEEEE.